This T cell receptor (beta chain) was recorded in a study of tumor and adjacent non-tumor tissue in lung cancer. Study background: Patients comprised about a dozen adenocarcinoma, a couple of squamous cell carcinoma and 1 small cell lung cancer.

The CDR3 covers 16 residues. Germline CDR1 and CDR2: KGHSH and LQKENI. J was trimmed by 3 bases and V by 2 bases; bases with no gene match: 5. A modified ARM-PCR protocol with three rounds of nested PCR amplified TCRbeta. TCRdb processed the multiplex PCR reads anew with MiXCR; each CDR3 protein has one entry. The data hold some 100,000 distinct CDR3 sequences, with 75% observed a single time. No cell sorting was done before RNA was extracted from the tissue. The clonotype comes from a woman aged 60-75 years with non-small cell lung cancer. Sequenced input: lung tumor tissue. The chain carries TRBV18 and TRBJ1-1; 11 bases are shared with TRBD1. Written as DNA, the CDR3 is TGTGCCAGCTCACCAAAGGGACAGGGGGAGTACACTGAAGCTTTCTTT. This encodes CASSPKGQGEYTEAFF.